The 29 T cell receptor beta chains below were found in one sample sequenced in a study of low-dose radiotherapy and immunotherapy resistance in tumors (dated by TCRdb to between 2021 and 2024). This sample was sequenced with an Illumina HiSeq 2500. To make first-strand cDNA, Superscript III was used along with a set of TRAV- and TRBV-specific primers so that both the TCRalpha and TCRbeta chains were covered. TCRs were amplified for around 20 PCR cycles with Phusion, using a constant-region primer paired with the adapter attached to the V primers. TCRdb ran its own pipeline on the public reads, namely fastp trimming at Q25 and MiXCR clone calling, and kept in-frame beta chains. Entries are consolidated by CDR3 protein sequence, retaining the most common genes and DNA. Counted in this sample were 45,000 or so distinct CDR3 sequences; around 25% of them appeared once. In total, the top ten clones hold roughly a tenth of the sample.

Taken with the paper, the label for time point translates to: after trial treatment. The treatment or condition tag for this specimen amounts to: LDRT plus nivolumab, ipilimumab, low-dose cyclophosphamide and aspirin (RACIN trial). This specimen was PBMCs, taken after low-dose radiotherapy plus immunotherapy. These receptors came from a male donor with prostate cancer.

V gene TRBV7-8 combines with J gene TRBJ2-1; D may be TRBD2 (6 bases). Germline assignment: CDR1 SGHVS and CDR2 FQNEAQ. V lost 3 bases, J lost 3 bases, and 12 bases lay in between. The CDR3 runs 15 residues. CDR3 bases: TGTGCCAGCAGCTTGGATCCGCGGGGCTACAATGAGCAGTTCTTC. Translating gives CASSLDPRGYNEQFF.

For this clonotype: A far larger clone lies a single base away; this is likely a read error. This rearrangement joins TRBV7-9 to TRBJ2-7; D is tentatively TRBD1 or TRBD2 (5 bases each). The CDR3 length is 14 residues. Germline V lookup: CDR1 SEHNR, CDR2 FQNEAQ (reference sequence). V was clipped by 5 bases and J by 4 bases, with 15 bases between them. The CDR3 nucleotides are TGTGCCAGCAGCCGGGACCACCCCCCTTACGAGCAGTACTTC. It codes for CASSRDHPPYEQYF.

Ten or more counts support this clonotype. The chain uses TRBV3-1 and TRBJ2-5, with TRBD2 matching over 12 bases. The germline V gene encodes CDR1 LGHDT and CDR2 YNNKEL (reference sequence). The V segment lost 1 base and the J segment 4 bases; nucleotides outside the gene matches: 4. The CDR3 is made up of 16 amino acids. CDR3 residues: CASSQGTSGVGETQYF. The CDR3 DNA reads TGTGCCAGCAGCCAAGGGACTAGCGGGGTCGGAGAGACCCAGTACTTC.

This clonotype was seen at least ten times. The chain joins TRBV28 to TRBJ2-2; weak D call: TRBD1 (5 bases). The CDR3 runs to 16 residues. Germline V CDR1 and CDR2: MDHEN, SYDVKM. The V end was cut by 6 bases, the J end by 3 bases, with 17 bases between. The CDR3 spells CASSPPPGLDTGELFF. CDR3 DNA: TGTGCCAGCAGCCCCCCCCCAGGGCTGGACACCGGGGAGCTGTTTTTT.

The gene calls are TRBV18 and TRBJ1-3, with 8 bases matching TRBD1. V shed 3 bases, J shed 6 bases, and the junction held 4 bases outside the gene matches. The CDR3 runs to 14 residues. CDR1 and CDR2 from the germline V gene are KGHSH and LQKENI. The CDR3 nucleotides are TGTGCCAGCTCACCGACAGGGGTTGAAAACACCATATATTTT. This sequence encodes CASSPTGVENTIYF.

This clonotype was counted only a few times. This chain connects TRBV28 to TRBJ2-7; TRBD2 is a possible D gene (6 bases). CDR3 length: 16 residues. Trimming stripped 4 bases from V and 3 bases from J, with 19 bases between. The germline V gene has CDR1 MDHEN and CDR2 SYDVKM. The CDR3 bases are TGTGCCAGCAGTTCCTCGCTTGGGACTCCCGACTACGAGCAGTACTTC. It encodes CASSSSLGTPDYEQYF.

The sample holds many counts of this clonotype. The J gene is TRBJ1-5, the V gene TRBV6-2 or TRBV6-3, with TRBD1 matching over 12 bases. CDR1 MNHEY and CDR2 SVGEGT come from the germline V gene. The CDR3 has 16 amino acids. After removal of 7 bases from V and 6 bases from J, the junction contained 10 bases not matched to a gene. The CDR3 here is CASTLRDRGPPQPQHF. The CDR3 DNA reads TGTGCCAGCACCCTCCGGGACAGGGGGCCCCCTCAGCCCCAGCATTTT.

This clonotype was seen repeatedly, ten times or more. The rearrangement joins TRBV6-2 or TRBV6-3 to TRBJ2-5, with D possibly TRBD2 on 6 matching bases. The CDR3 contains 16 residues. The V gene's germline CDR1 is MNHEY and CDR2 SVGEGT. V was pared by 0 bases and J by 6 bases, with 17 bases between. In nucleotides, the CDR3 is TGTGCCAGCAGTTACTCTTCGGGGGTCGGTCAGAAGACCCAGTACTTC. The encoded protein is CASSYSSGVGQKTQYF.

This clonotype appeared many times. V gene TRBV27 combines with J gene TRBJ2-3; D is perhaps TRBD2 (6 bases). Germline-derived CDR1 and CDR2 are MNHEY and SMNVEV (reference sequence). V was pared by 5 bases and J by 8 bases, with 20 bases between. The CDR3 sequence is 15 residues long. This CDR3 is CASSTWDFYLTTQYF. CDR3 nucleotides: TGTGCCAGCAGTACCTGGGACTTCTACTTGACTACGCAGTATTTT.

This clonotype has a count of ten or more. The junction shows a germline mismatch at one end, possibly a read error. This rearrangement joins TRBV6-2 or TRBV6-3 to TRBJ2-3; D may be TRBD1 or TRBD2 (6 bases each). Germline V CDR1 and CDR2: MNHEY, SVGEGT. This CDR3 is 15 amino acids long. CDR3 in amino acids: CASSSGEAGTDTQYF. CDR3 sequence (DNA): TGCGCCAGCAGTTCAGGGGAGGCCGGGACAGATACGCAGTATTTT.

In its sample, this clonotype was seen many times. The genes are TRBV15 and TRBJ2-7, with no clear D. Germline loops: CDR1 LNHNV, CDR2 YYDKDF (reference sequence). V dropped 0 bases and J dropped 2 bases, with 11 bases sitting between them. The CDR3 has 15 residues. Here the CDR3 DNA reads TGTGCCACCAGCAGAGAACCCGGCGGAGCCTACGAGCAGTACTTC. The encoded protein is CATSREPGGAYEQYF. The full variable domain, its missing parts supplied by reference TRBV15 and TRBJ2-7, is DAMVIQNPRYQVTQFGKPVTLSCSQTLNHNVMYWYQQKSSQAPKLLFHYYDKDFNNEADTPDNFQSRRPNTSFCFLDIRSPGLGDTAMYLCATSREPGGAYEQYFGPGTRLTVT.

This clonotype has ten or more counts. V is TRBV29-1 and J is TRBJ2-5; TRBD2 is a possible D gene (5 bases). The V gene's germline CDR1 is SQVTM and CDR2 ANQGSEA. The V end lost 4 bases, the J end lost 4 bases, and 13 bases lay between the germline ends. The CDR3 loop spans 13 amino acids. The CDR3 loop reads CSVAASWGETQYF. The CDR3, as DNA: TGCAGCGTTGCGGCTAGCTGGGGAGAGACCCAGTACTTC. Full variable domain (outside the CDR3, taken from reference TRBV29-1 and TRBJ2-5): SAVISQKPSRDICQRGTSLTIQCQVDSQVTMMFWYRQQPGQSLTLIATANQGSEATYESGFVIDKFPISRPNLTFSTLTVSNMSPEDSSIYLCSVAASWGETQYFGPGTRLLVL.

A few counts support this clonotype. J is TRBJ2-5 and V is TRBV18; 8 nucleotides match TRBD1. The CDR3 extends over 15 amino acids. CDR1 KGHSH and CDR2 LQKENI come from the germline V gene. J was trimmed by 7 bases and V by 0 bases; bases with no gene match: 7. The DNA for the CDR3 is TGTGCCAGCTCACCACCAGCTGGACAGGGTAGGACCCAGTACTTC. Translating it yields CASSPPAGQGRTQYF.

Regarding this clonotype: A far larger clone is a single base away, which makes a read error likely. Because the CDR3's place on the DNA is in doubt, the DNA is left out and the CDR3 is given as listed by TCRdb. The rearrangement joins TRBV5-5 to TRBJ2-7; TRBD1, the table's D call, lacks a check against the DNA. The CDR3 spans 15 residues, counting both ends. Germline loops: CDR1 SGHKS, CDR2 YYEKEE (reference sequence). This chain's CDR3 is CASSFGVGTGDGSTF.

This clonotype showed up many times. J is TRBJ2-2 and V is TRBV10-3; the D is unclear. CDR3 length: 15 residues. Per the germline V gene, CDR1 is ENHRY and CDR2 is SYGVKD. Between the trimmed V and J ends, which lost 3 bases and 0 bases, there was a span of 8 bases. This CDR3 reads CAISDRQANTGELFF. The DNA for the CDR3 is TGTGCCATCAGTGACCGGCAGGCGAACACCGGGGAGCTGTTTTTT.

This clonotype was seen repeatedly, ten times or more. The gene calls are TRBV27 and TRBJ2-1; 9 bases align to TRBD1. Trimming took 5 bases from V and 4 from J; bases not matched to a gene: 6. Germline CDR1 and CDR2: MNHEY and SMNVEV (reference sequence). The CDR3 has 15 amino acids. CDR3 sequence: CASSPLGTGYNEQFF. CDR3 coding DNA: TGTGCCAGCAGTCCGCTTGGGACAGGGTACAATGAGCAGTTCTTC.

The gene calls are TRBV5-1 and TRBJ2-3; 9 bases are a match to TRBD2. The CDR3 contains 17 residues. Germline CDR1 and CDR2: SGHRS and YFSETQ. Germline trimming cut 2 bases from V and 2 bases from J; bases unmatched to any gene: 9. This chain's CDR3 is CASSFLTSGPYTDTQYF. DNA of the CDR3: TGCGCCAGCAGCTTTCTTACTAGCGGGCCCTACACAGATACGCAGTATTTT.

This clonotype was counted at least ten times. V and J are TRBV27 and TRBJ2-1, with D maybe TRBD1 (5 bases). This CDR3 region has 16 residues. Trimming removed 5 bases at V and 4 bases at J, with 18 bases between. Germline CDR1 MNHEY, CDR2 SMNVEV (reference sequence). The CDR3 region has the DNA TGTGCCAGCAGTCGCAAGGGGCCCACTGGGTACAATGAGCAGTTCTTC. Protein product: CASSRKGPTGYNEQFF.

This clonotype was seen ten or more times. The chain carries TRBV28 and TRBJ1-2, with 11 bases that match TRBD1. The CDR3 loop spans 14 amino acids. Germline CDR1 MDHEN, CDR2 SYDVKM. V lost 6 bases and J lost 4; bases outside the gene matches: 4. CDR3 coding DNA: TGTGCCAGCAGAGGGACAGGGGGACCCTATGGCTACACCTTC. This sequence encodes CASRGTGGPYGYTF.

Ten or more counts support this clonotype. CDR3 nucleotide sequence: TGTGCCGCGGGCGGGGCGGGGGTCGGGGAGCTGTTTTTT. Its protein product is CAAGGAGVGELFF. The rearrangement links TRBV28 to TRBJ2-2; 7 bases are shared with TRBD2. The CDR3 totals 13 residues. J lost 7 bases, V lost 11 bases, and 10 bases had no gene match. The V gene's germline CDR1 is MDHEN and CDR2 SYDVKM. Using reference TRBV28 and TRBJ2-2 for the parts outside the CDR3, the full variable domain is DVKVTQSSRYLVKRTGEKVFLECVQDMDHENMFWYRQDPGLGLRLIYFSYDVKMKEKGDIPEGYSVSREKKERFSLILESASTNQTSMYLCAAGGAGVGELFFGEGSRLTVL.

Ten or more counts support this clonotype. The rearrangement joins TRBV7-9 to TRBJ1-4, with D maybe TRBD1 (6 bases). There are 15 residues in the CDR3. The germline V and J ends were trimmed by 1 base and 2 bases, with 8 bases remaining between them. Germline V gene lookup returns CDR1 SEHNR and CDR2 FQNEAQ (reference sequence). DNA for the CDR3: TGTGCCAGCAGCTTAGGGACAGCGACTAATGAAAAACTGTTTTTT. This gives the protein CASSLGTATNEKLFF.

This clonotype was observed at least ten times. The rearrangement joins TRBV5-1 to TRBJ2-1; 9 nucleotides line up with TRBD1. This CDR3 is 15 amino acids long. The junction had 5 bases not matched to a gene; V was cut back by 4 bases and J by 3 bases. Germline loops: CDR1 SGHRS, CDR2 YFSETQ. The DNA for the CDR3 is TGCGCCAGCAGCCCCCGGGACAGGGTCTACAATGAGCAGTTCTTC. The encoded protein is CASSPRDRVYNEQFF.

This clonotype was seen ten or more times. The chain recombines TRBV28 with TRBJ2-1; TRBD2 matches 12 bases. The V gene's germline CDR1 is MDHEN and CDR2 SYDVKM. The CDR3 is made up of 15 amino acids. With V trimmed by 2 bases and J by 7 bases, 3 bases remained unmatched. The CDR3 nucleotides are TGTGCCAGCAGTTTAGGACTAGCGGGGTTAAATGAGCAGTTCTTC. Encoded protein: CASSLGLAGLNEQFF.

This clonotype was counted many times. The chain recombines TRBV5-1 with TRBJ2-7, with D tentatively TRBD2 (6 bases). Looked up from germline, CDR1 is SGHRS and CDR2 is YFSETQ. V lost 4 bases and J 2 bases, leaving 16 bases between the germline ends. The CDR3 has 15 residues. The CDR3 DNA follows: TGCGCCAGCAGCCCGGGACTCCTGGTTACCTACGAGCAGTACTTC. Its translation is CASSPGLLVTYEQYF.

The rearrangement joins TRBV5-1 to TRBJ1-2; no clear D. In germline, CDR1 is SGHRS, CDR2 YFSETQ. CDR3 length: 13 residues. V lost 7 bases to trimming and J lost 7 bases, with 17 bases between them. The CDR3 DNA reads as TGCGCCAGCTCCGCAGACCCAATGGGTGGCTACACCTTC. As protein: CASSADPMGGYTF.

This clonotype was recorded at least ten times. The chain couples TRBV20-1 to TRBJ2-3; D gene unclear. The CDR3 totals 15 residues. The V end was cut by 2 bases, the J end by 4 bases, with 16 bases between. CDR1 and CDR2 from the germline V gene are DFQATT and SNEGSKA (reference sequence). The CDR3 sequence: CSARFPALWADTQYF. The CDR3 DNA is TGCAGTGCTAGATTTCCCGCGTTGTGGGCAGATACGCAGTATTTT.

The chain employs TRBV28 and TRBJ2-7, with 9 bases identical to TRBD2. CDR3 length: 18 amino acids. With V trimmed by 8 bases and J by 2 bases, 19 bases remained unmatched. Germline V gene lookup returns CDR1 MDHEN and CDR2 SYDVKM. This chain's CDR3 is CASPPGGGQSGRTYEQYF. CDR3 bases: TGTGCCAGCCCTCCTGGCGGGGGGCAAAGCGGGAGGACCTACGAGCAGTACTTC.

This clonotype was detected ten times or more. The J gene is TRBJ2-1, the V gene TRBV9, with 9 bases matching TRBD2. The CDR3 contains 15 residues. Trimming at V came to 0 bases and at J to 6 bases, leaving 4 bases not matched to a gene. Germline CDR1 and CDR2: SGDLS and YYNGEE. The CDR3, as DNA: TGTGCCAGCAGCGTAGTTGCGGGAGGGGTCAATGAGCAGTTCTTC. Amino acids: CASSVVAGGVNEQFF.

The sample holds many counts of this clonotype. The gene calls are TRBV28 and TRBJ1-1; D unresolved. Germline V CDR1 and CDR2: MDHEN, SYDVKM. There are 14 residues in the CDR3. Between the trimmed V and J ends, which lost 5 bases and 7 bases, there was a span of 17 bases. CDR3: CASSQTGRRGEAFF. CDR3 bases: TGTGCCAGCAGTCAAACGGGCCGACGGGGTGAAGCTTTCTTT.